The clone carrying this T cell receptor (beta chain) was detected a few times. The data were taken from a study of molecular identifiers for immune sequencing clone quantification. The germline CDR1 and CDR2 sequences are MGHRA and YSYEKL. CDR3 length: 16 residues. Trimming removed 0 bases from V and 0 bases from J, with 11 bases in between. Previously described methods and listed TCR primers were employed for the bulk TCR libraries. TCRdb called the PCR reads again in MiXCR, with one record for every CDR3 protein. Of more than 450,000 distinct CDR3 sequences detected, 25% appear once; the ten largest clones hold about 0.75%.

The TCR comes from a human donor in good health. Some libraries in this study had Jurkat cell RNA spiked in. The chain employs TRBV4-1 and TRBJ1-2; D gene unclear. The specimen sequenced was naive CD8+ T cells from blood, with Jurkat cell RNA spiked in. The subset denotes: FACS-sorted CD8+CD4-CCR7+CD45RA+ naive T cells. The CDR3 loop reads CASSQDRIPTNYGYTF. For the CDR3, the DNA is TGCGCCAGCAGCCAAGATCGAATACCAACTAACTATGGCTACACCTTC.